These 5 T cell receptor beta chains came from one sample sequenced in a study of cytomegalovirus exposure and HLA in healthy donors. The PCR had 60 Vbeta and 13 Jbeta primers. Method: immunoSEQ multiplex PCR; TCRdb's copy keeps in-frame clones and lacks some. This sample has 150,000 to 200,000 clones, with about 75% found just once. The sequenced sample was PBMCs. The receptors shown here come from a female donor in good health and CMV-seronegative.

CDR3 protein: CASSLTGEAQHNEKLFF. CDR3 nucleotide sequence: TGTGCCAGCAGCTTGACAGGGGAGGCCCAACATAATGAAAAACTGTTTTTT. The chain is built from TRBV11-3 and TRBJ1-4; TRBD1 matches at 8 bases. The CDR3 totals 17 residues. Germline CDR1 and CDR2: SGHNT and YENEEA. V gave up 3 bases and J gave up 4 bases; unmatched junction bases: 10.

The chain's CDR3 is CASTGFYTEAFF. CDR3 coding DNA: TGTGCCAGCACCGGTTTTTACACTGAAGCTTTCTTT. The V call is TRBV6-6, the J call TRBJ1-1; D gene ambiguous. V was clipped by 7 bases and J by 3 bases, with 9 bases between them. CDR1 and CDR2 from the germline V gene are MNHNY and SVGAGI (reference sequence). CDR3 size: 12 residues.

The CDR3 loop reads CATSRNRVVFF. As DNA, the CDR3 is TGTGCCACCAGCAGAAACAGAGTGGTCTTCTTT. The gene calls are TRBV15 and TRBJ1-1; D unresolved. The germline V and J ends were trimmed by 2 bases and 14 bases, with 12 bases remaining between them. Germline V gene data show CDR1 as LNHNV and CDR2 as YYDKDF (reference sequence). CDR3 size: 11 residues.

This clone has just a few counts. Other DNA sequences in the sample encode the same CDR3. The chain is built from TRBV5-6 and TRBJ1-1; no definite D call. Germline lookup yields CDR1 SGHDT and CDR2 YYEEEE. The CDR3 is 14 amino acids. V lost 1 base to trimming and J lost 1 base, with 8 bases between them. CDR3: CASSLIEGNTEAFF. In DNA form, the CDR3 reads TGTGCCAGCAGCTTGATTGAGGGGAACACTGAAGCTTTCTTT.

J is TRBJ2-5 and V is TRBV4-2; TRBD1 might be the D (6 bases). Matching the DNA end better, TRBJ2-7 makes the J call doubtful. CDR3 length: 14 residues. CDR1 is LGHNA, CDR2 YNFKEQ, per germline. The CDR3 sequence: CASSPGHGGREQYF. The CDR3 coding sequence is TGTGCCAGCAGCCCGGGACACGGCGGGCGCGAGCAGTACTTC.